The present T cell receptor (beta chain) was sequenced within a study of cytomegalovirus exposure and HLA in healthy donors. The PCR employed 60 Vbeta primers together with 13 Jbeta primers. Authors' analysis steps: Later work found approximately 87 million unique TCR beta chains, with roughly 11 million shared. The assay was immunoSEQ multiplex PCR, and TCRdb's table has in-frame clones only and misses some. V, J and clone size are taken as reported in that table, and D and trimming were inferred from the DNA itself. In all, the sample yields around 150,000 clones. Germline V lookup: CDR1 SNHLY, CDR2 FYNNEI. The CDR3 contains 13 residues. V dropped 4 bases and J dropped 11 bases, with 17 bases sitting between them.

The gene calls are TRBV2 and TRBJ2-5, with a tentative D call TRBD2 (5 bases). Sequencing was performed on PBMCs. The clonotype comes from a man aged 25 to 40 in good health and CMV-seronegative. The CDR3 spells CASSGPVLWEQYF. Written as DNA, the CDR3 is TGTGCCAGCAGTGGACCCGTGTTGTGGGAGCAGTACTTC.